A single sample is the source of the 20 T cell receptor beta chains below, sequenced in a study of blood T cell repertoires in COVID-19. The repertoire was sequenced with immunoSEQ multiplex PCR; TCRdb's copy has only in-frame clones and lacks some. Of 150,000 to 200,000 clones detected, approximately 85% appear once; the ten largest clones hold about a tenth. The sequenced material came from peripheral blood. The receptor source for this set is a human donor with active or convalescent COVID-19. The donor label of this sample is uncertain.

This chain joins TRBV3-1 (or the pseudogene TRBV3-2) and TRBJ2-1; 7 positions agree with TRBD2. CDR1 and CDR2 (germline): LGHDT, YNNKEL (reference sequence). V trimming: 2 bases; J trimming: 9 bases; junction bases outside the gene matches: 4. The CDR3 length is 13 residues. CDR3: CASSQPLASEQFF. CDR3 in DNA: TGTGCCAGCAGCCAACCACTAGCGTCTGAGCAGTTCTTC.

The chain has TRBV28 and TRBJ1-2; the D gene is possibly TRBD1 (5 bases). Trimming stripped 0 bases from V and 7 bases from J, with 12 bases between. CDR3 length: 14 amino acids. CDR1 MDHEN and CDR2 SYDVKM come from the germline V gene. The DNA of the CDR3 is TGTGCCAGCAGTTTATGGGGTGGGCAGGGTGGCTACACCTTC. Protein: CASSLWGGQGGYTF.

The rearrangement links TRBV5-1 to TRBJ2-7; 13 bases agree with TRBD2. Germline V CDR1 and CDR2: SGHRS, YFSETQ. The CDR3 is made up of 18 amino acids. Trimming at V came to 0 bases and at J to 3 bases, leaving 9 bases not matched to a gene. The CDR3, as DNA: TGCGCCAGCAGCTTGGGGTCGACTAGCGGGAGGCTTATCTACGAGCAGTACTTC. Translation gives CASSLGSTSGRLIYEQYF.

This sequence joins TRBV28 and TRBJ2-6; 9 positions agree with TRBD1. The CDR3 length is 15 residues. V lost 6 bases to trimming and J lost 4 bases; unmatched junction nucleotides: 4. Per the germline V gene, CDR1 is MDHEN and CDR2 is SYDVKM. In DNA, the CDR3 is TGTGCCAGCAGCGCACAGGGGGCCGGGGCCAACGTCCTGACTTTC. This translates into CASSAQGAGANVLTF.

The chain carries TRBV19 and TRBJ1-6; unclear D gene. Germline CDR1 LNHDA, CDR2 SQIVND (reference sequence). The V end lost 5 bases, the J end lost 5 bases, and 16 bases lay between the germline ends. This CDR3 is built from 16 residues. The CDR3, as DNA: TGTGCCAGTAGTCCCGGTCTGCCTCCGAATAATTCACCCCTCCACTTT. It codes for CASSPGLPPNNSPLHF.

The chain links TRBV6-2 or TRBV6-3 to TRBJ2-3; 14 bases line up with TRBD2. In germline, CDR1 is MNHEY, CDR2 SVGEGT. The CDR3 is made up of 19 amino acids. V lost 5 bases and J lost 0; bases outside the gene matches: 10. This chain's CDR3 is CASSKRLAGGLSSTDTQYF. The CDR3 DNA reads TGTGCCAGCAGTAAAAGACTAGCGGGGGGGCTAAGTAGCACAGATACGCAGTATTTT.

This CDR3 is CASSGTSGREGRYNEQFF. CDR3 nucleotides: TGTGCCAGTAGTGGGACTAGCGGGAGAGAGGGTCGGTACAATGAGCAGTTCTTC. The chain uses TRBV19 and TRBJ2-1, with 14 bases lining up with TRBD2. Germline V gives CDR1 LNHDA, CDR2 SQIVND (reference sequence). There are 18 residues in the CDR3. V lost 5 bases to trimming and J lost 4 bases; unmatched junction nucleotides: 10. The full variable domain, with the rest looked up from reference TRBV19 and TRBJ2-1, is DGGITQSPKYLFRKEGQNVTLSCEQNLNHDAMYWYRQDPGQGLRLIYYSQIVNDFQKGDIAEGYSVSREKKESFPLTVTSAQKNPTAFYLCASSGTSGREGRYNEQFFGPGTRLTVL.

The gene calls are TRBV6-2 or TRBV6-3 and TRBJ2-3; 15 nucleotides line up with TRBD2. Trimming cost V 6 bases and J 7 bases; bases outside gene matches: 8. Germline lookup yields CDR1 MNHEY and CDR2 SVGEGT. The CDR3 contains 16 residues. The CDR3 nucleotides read TGTGCCAGCAGCGTAGGACTAGCGGGGGGGGCGAATACGCAGTATTTT. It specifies CASSVGLAGGANTQYF.

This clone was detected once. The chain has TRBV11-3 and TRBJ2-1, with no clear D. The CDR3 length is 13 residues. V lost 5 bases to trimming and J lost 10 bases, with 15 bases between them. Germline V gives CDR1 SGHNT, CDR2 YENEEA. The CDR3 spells CASSPLGISEQFF. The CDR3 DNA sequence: TGTGCCAGCAGCCCCCTAGGTATATCCGAGCAGTTCTTC.

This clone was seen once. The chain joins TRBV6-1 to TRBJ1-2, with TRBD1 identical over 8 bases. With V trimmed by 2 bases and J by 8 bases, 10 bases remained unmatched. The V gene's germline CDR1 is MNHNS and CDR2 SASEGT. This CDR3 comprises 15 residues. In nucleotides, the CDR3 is TGTGCCAGCAGTGAATATCAGGGGGCGGAAGAGGGCTACACCTTC. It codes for CASSEYQGAEEGYTF.

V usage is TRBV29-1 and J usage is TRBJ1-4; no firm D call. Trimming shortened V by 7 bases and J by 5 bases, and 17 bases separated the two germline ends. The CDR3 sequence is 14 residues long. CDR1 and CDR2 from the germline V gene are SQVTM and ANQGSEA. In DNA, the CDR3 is TGCAGCGCCCACGCGCCGGGTACGAATGAAAAACTGTTTTTT. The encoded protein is CSAHAPGTNEKLFF. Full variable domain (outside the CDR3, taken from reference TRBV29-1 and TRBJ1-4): SAVISQKPSRDICQRGTSLTIQCQVDSQVTMMFWYRQQPGQSLTLIATANQGSEATYESGFVIDKFPISRPNLTFSTLTVSNMSPEDSSIYLCSAHAPGTNEKLFFGSGTQLSVL.

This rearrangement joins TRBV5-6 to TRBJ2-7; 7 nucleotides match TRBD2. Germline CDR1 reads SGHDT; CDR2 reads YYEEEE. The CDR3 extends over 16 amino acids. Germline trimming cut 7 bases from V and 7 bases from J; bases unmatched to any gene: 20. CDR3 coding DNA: TGTGCCAGCCTCCCGTGGGAGGGGAGACTCTCCGTTGAGCAGTACTTC. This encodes CASLPWEGRLSVEQYF.

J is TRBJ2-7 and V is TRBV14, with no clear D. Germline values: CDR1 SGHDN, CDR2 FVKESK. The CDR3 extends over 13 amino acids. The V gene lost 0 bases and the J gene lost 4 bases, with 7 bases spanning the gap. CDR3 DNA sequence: TGTGCCAGCAGCCAAGAGGTACGGTACGAGCAGTACTTC. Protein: CASSQEVRYEQYF.

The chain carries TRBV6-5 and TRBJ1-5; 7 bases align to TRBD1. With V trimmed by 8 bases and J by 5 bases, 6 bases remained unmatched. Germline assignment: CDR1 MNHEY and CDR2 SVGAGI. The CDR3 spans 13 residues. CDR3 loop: CASEGTAYQPQHF. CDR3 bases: TGTGCCAGCGAGGGGACAGCCTATCAGCCCCAGCATTTT.

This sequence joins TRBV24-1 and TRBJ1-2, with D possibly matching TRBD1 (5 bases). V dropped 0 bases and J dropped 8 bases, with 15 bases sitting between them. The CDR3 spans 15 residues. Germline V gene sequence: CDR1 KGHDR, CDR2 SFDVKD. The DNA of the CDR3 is TGTGCCACCAGTGATTTGGGAGGGGCTACGGGGGGCTACACCTTC. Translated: CATSDLGGATGGYTF.

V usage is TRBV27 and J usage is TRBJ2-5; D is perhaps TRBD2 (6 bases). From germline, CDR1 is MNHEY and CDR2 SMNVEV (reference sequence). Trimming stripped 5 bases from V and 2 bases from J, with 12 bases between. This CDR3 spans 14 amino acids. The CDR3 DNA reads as TGTGCCAGCAGTATTTTCGGGACTCAAGAGACCCAGTACTTC. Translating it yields CASSIFGTQETQYF.

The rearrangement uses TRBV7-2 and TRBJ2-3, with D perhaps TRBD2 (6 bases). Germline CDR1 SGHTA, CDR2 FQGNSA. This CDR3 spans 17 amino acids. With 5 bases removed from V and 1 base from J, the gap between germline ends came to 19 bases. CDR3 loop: CASSPGGRGVGTDTQYF. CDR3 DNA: TGTGCCAGCAGCCCCGGCGGGCGCGGGGTGGGCACAGATACGCAGTATTTT.

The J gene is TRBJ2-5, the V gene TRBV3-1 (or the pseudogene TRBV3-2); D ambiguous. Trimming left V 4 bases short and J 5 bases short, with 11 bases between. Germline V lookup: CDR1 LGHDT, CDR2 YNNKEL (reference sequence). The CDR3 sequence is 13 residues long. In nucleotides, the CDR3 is TGTGCCAGCAGCCTCAGATCTGCCGAGACCCAGTACTTC. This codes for CASSLRSAETQYF.

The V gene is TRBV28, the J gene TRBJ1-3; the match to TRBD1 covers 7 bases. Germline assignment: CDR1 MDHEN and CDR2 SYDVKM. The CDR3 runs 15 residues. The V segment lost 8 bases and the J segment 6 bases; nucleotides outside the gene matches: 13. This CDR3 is CASYLRGQSSNTIYF. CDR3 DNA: TGTGCCAGCTACCTTAGGGGGCAGTCGTCAAACACCATATATTTT.

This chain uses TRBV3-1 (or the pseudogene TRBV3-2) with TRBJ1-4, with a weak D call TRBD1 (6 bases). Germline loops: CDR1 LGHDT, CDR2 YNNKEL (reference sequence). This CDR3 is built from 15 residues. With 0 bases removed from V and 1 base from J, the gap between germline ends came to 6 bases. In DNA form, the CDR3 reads TGTGCCAGCAGCCAAGAGACAGGAACTAATGAAAAACTGTTTTTT. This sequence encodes CASSQETGTNEKLFF.